This T cell receptor beta chain appears in the sequencing data of a study of T cells in Graves' hyperthyroidism and ophthalmopathy. Findings and caveats of the study: The blood repertoire included most of the expanded thyroid clonotypes above 0.001.

Details on this clonotype: Antigen: not known.

Those patients with uncontrolled infection, other autoimmune disease, pregnancy or lactation were excluded. Diagnoses were established using clinical symptoms, serum thyroxine and TRAb, thyroid ultrasound and orbital computed tomography. The CDR3 covers 13 residues. V lost 6 bases, J lost 4 bases, and 12 bases lay in between. The germline gives CDR1 ENHRY, CDR2 SYGVKD. The CDR3 regions of TCR beta were amplified from RNA transcripts. When the TCR CDR3 underwent first-round RT-PCR, the HTBI primer set was used. Each CDR3 protein is one row after TCRdb ran MiXCR on the multiplex PCR reads. The sample records 500,000 to 800,000 distinct CDR3 sequences, about 45% being singletons.

The genes are TRBV10-3 and TRBJ1-2, with D perhaps matching TRBD1 (5 bases). The material sequenced was peripheral blood or thyroid tissue (not recorded which). This receptor was taken from an adult man with Graves' disease, either hyperthyroidism or ophthalmopathy (not recorded which). The CDR3 spells CAISARDGYGYTF. The CDR3 bases are TGTGCCATCAGCGCTCGGGACGGCTATGGCTACACCTTC.